The 29 T cell receptor beta chains given below trace back to one sample, sequenced in a study of a mutant IDH1 vaccine in newly diagnosed glioma. Time point: week 23, last vaccination. Every vaccine dose comprised 300 ug of mutant IDH1 20-mer peptide plus topical imiquimod. Profiled with immunoSEQ multiplex PCR; TCRdb holds only in-frame clones, not every one. The sample has 58,000 or so clones; 75% to 90% are singletons. Their antigens are not known. The specimen was PBMCs, collected from a glioma patient whose treatment included an IDH1 peptide vaccine. Receptors were obtained from a middle-aged man with glioma.

V and J are TRBV6-5 and TRBJ2-7; TRBD2 matches at 10 bases. The CDR3 runs 15 residues. V lost 2 bases to trimming and J lost 2 bases; unmatched junction nucleotides: 3. In germline, CDR1 is MNHEY, CDR2 SVGAGI. CDR3 loop: CASSYGTSDTYEQYF. CDR3 nucleotides: TGTGCCAGCAGTTACGGGACTAGCGACACCTACGAGCAGTACTTC.

The table lists this clone with a count of one. J is TRBJ2-3 and V is TRBV12-5; D gene unclear. V was cut by 7 bases and J by 2 bases, with 13 bases left in between. The germline V gene encodes CDR1 LGHNT and CDR2 FRNRAP. The CDR3 has 14 residues. In DNA form, the CDR3 reads TGTGCTAGTGCCGCCCTGCTGGTCACAGATACGCAGTATTTT. Encoded protein: CASAALLVTDTQYF.

The chain joins TRBV19 to TRBJ2-2; D unresolved. Trimming removed 7 bases from V and 0 bases from J, with 9 bases in between. The length of the CDR3 is 14 residues. Germline loops: CDR1 LNHDA, CDR2 SQIVND (reference sequence). CDR3 nucleotide sequence: TGTGCCAGTACCGGGCTATCGAACACCGGGGAGCTGTTTTTT. Translated, it gives CASTGLSNTGELFF.

The rearrangement uses TRBV5-1 and TRBJ2-2, with D possibly being TRBD1 (5 bases). The CDR3 runs 16 residues. CDR1 and CDR2 from the germline V gene are SGHRS and YFSETQ. The V end lost 4 bases, the J end lost 5 bases, and 18 bases lay between the germline ends. In nucleotides, the CDR3 is TGCGCCAGCAGCGGGGTGGCAGGGCCTAGGACCGGGGAGCTGTTTTTT. As protein: CASSGVAGPRTGELFF.

V is TRBV9 and J is TRBJ1-1, with TRBD1 matching 10 bases. The CDR3 spans 16 residues. Looked up from germline, CDR1 is SGDLS and CDR2 is YYNGEE. Germline trimming cut 2 bases from V and 3 bases from J; bases unmatched to any gene: 7. CDR3 nucleotides: TGTGCCAGCAGCGTGAGTCCGGGACAGGGGTACACTGAAGCTTTCTTT. Translated, it gives CASSVSPGQGYTEAFF.

The table lists this clone with a count of one. This rearrangement joins TRBV11-2 to TRBJ2-7; no clear D gene. Germline V CDR1 and CDR2: SGHAT, FQNNGV. The CDR3 loop spans 12 amino acids. Trimming removed 1 base from V and 0 bases from J, with 1 base in between. The CDR3 is CASSLVSYEQYF. The CDR3, as DNA: TGTGCCAGCAGCTTAGTCTCCTACGAGCAGTACTTC.

The chain combines TRBV4-1 with TRBJ2-3, with 7 bases fitting TRBD2. Germline-derived CDR1 and CDR2 are MGHRA and YSYEKL. V gave up 1 base and J gave up 2 bases; unmatched junction bases: 6. The CDR3 spans 16 residues. CDR3 sequence (DNA): TGCGCCAGCAGCCAAGCAGAAAGGGACTACACAGATACGCAGTATTTT. Amino acids: CASSQAERDYTDTQYF.

The rearrangement links TRBV9 to TRBJ2-7; possibly TRBD1 or TRBD2 for D (5 bases each). Per germline, CDR1 SGDLS and CDR2 YYNGEE. Trimming stripped 0 bases from V and 0 bases from J, with 7 bases between. This CDR3 region has 14 residues. DNA of the CDR3: TGTGCCAGCAGCGTAGGGGACCGCTCCTACGAGCAGTACTTC. This gives the protein CASSVGDRSYEQYF.

Only a few counts were recorded for this clone. The chain employs TRBV7-6 and TRBJ2-7; 7 nucleotides line up with TRBD1. This CDR3 has 14 residues. J gave up 3 bases and V 4 bases, and 6 bases lay outside the gene matches. Germline V lookup: CDR1 SGHVS, CDR2 FNYEAQ. CDR3 in DNA: TGTGCCAGCAGCTCCGGACAGGCGGTCTACGAGCAGTACTTC. As protein: CASSSGQAVYEQYF.

This chain links TRBV6-6 with TRBJ1-1; D is perhaps TRBD1 (6 bases). CDR3 size: 15 residues. The germline V and J ends were trimmed by 7 bases and 0 bases, with 15 bases remaining between them. Germline loops: CDR1 MNHNY, CDR2 SVGAGI (reference sequence). Here the CDR3 DNA reads TGTGCCAGCAAGGGGGGGTGGGGAGTGAACACTGAAGCTTTCTTT. Its protein product is CASKGGWGVNTEAFF.

V gene TRBV5-4 combines with J gene TRBJ1-3, with a weak D call TRBD1 (6 bases). This CDR3 is 14 amino acids long. The V gene's germline CDR1 is SGHNT and CDR2 YYREEE (reference sequence). V was shortened by 3 bases and J by 7 bases, with 14 bases between the two germline ends. The CDR3 region has the DNA TGTGCCAGCAGCTCGAGCCGGGGGCGGAACACCATATATTTT. Its protein is CASSSSRGRNTIYF.

V usage is TRBV2 and J usage is TRBJ2-7, with 13 bases matching TRBD2. V shed 6 bases and J 4 bases; nucleotides not matched to a gene: 3. This CDR3 contains 14 residues. Germline values: CDR1 SNHLY, CDR2 FYNNEI. The CDR3 here is CASRGLAGTYEQYF. For the CDR3, the DNA is TGTGCCAGCAGGGGACTAGCGGGGACGTACGAGCAGTACTTC.

The chain uses TRBV7-3 and TRBJ2-6; D gene unclear. Trimming took off 0 bases at V and 0 bases at J, with 6 bases between the two ends. Germline V gene lookup returns CDR1 SGHTA and CDR2 FQGTGA. CDR3 length equals 16 residues. The DNA for the CDR3 is TGTGCCAGCAGCTTAACGTTCTACTCTGGGGCCAACGTCCTGACTTTC. This translates into CASSLTFYSGANVLTF.

The CDR3, as DNA: TGTGCCAGCAGCTATATGCCATACACCGGGGAGCTGTTTTTT. Residues: CASSYMPYTGELFF. The genes are TRBV7-2 and TRBJ2-2; no clear D gene. The length of the CDR3 is 14 residues. V shed 4 bases and J shed 3 bases, with 9 bases lying between them. From germline, CDR1 is SGHTA and CDR2 FQGNSA.

This clone was detected only a few times. The chain recombines TRBV10-1 with TRBJ1-5; D not certain. With 9 bases removed from V and 3 bases from J, the gap between germline ends came to 12 bases. Germline CDR1 and CDR2: WNHNN and SYGVQD (reference sequence). CDR3 length equals 13 residues. This CDR3 reads CARPTSLNQPQHF. Here the CDR3 DNA reads TGCGCCAGGCCGACAAGCCTCAATCAGCCCCAGCATTTT.

The chain links TRBV10-3 to TRBJ2-3, with 8 bases that match TRBD2. CDR3 length equals 15 residues. Looked up from germline, CDR1 is ENHRY and CDR2 is SYGVKD. V trimming: 4 bases; J trimming: 2 bases; junction bases outside the gene matches: 5. The CDR3 reads CAISGATSVTDTQYF. CDR3 bases: TGTGCCATCAGTGGGGCGACTAGCGTCACAGATACGCAGTATTTT.

The CDR3 DNA reads as TGCGCCAGCAGCTTGACCGGAGGTAGGGAATGGACTTTCTTT. Translation gives CASSLTGGREWTFF. This chain connects TRBV5-1 to TRBJ1-1; D remains ambiguous. Between the trimmed V and J ends, which lost 1 base and 12 bases, there was a span of 19 bases. Germline values: CDR1 SGHRS, CDR2 YFSETQ. CDR3 length: 14 amino acids.

Worth noting for this clone: Germline and junction disagree at one end, which may indicate a read error. The V and J genes are TRBV19 and TRBJ1-5; TRBD1 might be the D (6 bases). The CDR3 length is 15 residues. The germline CDR1 and CDR2 sequences are LNHDA and SQIVND (reference sequence). The DNA of the CDR3 is TGTGCCAGTACCACGACAGGCAGGGGCAAGCAGCCCCAGCATTTT. This translates into CASTTTGRGKQPQHF.

This chain connects TRBV6-5 to TRBJ2-5, with D possibly TRBD1 on 6 matching bases. There are 15 residues in the CDR3. Per germline, CDR1 MNHEY and CDR2 SVGAGI. Trimming pared 5 bases from V and 4 bases from J, leaving 17 bases between. The CDR3 region has the DNA TGTGCCAGCAGTACGGGGACAAGGGCTAGAGAGACCCAGTACTTC. The encoded protein is CASSTGTRARETQYF.

This clone was picked up one time. CDR3 bases: TGTGCCAGTAGTATAGATAGGGACGCTTGGAATCAGCCCCAGCATTTT. This codes for CASSIDRDAWNQPQHF. This chain connects TRBV19 to TRBJ1-5; D may be TRBD1 (5 bases). Germline assignment: CDR1 LNHDA and CDR2 SQIVND (reference sequence). Trimming pared 0 bases from V and 4 bases from J, leaving 13 bases between. CDR3 size: 16 residues.

This chain joins TRBV9 and TRBJ2-7; 8 bases line up with TRBD1. There are 14 residues in the CDR3. V dropped 0 bases and J dropped 6; count of bases not matched to a gene: 5. CDR1 and CDR2 (germline): SGDLS, YYNGEE. The CDR3 reads CASSVAEQGGEQYF. As DNA, the CDR3 is TGTGCCAGCAGCGTAGCTGAACAGGGGGGCGAGCAGTACTTC.

The DNA for the CDR3 is TGTGCCACCATGTCGGGACAGGGGTGGATAGCGGACACAGATACGCAGTATTTT. Encoded protein: CATMSGQGWIADTDTQYF. The gene calls are TRBV2 and TRBJ2-3; TRBD1 matches 10 bases. The CDR3 is made up of 18 amino acids. Germline values: CDR1 SNHLY, CDR2 FYNNEI. The V and J ends lost 10 bases and 2 bases, in that order; junction bases with no gene match: 18.

The rearrangement uses TRBV29-1 and TRBJ2-3; 8 bases match TRBD1. The CDR3 covers 12 residues. V shed 3 bases, J shed 6 bases, and the junction held 2 bases outside the gene matches. Per germline, CDR1 SQVTM and CDR2 ANQGSEA. The CDR3 DNA is TGCAGCGTTGACAGACAGGGGGATACGCAGTATTTT. Translating gives CSVDRQGDTQYF.

CDR3 DNA sequence: TGTGCCAGCAGCCGTCTTTTAGGAGGCGGCATTGAAGCTTTCTTT. Translation gives CASSRLLGGGIEAFF. The chain uses TRBV9 and TRBJ1-1; D ambiguous. The V and J ends lost 4 bases and 7 bases respectively, with 20 bases between them. The CDR3 is 15 residues long. Germline assignment: CDR1 SGDLS and CDR2 YYNGEE.

The V and J genes are TRBV5-5 and TRBJ2-5; maybe TRBD1 (6 bases). Per the germline V gene, CDR1 is SGHKS and CDR2 is YYEKEE (reference sequence). Trimming removed 2 bases from V and 5 bases from J, with 13 bases in between. The length of the CDR3 is 14 residues. Written as DNA, the CDR3 is TGTGCCAGCAGCTTCGGCCAGGGGCCGGAGACCCAGTACTTC. It is translated as CASSFGQGPETQYF.

The genes are TRBV27 and TRBJ2-7; 9 nucleotides agree with TRBD2. Germline V lookup: CDR1 MNHEY, CDR2 SMNVEV (reference sequence). There are 15 residues in the CDR3. J gave up 2 bases and V 2 bases, and 4 bases lay outside the gene matches. CDR3 coding DNA: TGTGCCAGCAGTTTAAAGCCTAGCGGGGCCTACGAGCAGTACTTC. Protein sequence: CASSLKPSGAYEQYF.

The genes are TRBV27 and TRBJ2-3; no firm D call. The CDR3 has 14 amino acids. Germline V lookup: CDR1 MNHEY, CDR2 SMNVEV (reference sequence). Trimming stripped 2 bases from V and 0 bases from J, with 6 bases between. Here the CDR3 reads CASSLIPSTDTQYF. The CDR3 DNA is TGTGCCAGCAGTTTAATTCCCAGCACAGATACGCAGTATTTT.

This chain uses TRBV9 with TRBJ2-3, with D possibly matching TRBD2 (6 bases). The CDR3 is made up of 15 amino acids. V was shortened by 1 base and J by 2 bases, with 11 bases between the two germline ends. The V gene's germline CDR1 is SGDLS and CDR2 YYNGEE. The CDR3 coding sequence is TGTGCCAGCAGCGTAAGGGACTGGTTCACAGATACGCAGTATTTT. Protein sequence: CASSVRDWFTDTQYF.

This sequence joins TRBV28 and TRBJ1-2, with TRBD1 matching 9 bases. The length of the CDR3 is 13 residues. The V and J ends lost 4 bases and 7 bases, in that order; junction bases with no gene match: 4. CDR1 MDHEN and CDR2 SYDVKM come from the germline V gene. The CDR3 nucleotides read TGTGCCAGCAGTTCACAGGGGGCGCGTGGCTACACCTTC. It is translated as CASSSQGARGYTF.